Sequencing of this T cell receptor beta chain was carried out in a study of cytomegalovirus exposure and HLA in healthy donors. Unrecorded immune exposures were likely, despite nominal health at sampling. Vbeta (60) and Jbeta (13) primers were used in the PCR. Sequenced by immunoSEQ multiplex PCR; TCRdb stores in-frame clones only, minus some. The top ten hold approximately 2% of the sample, which has 200,000 or so clones, approximately 82% seen once. The length of the CDR3 is 16 residues. J gave up 5 bases and V 2 bases, and 5 bases lay outside the gene matches. CDR1 is MNHNS, CDR2 SASEGT, per germline.

The chain recombines TRBV6-1 with TRBJ1-6; 8 nucleotides agree with TRBD1. The receptor was derived from a woman between 18 and 29 years old in good health and CMV-seropositive. Sequenced sample: PBMCs. The CDR3 nucleotides are TGTGCCAGCAGTGAACAGGGGGCGCAGGATAATTCACCCCTCCACTTT. This sequence encodes CASSEQGAQDNSPLHF.